This T cell receptor beta chain stems from a study of sequential checkpoint blockade in melanoma. Whole-study context: Arm A got nivolumab then ipilimumab; arm B the reverse, 1:1. Each arm's sequence ended with maintenance nivolumab.

CDR1 is SEHNR and CDR2 is FQNEAQ in the germline V gene (reference sequence). This CDR3 is 16 amino acids long. V gave up 1 base and J gave up 11 bases, with 23 bases separating them. Treatment of the sample: randomized to nivolumab then ipilimumab (arm A) or the reverse (arm B). Patients had received no earlier DNA-damaging chemotherapy. PBMC sorting kept live CD3+CD8+ cells without CD19 or CD56. Generated by immunoSEQ multiplex PCR, the TCRdb table keeps only in-frame clones and is missing some. In the table there are a few thousand clones, under 75% of which are singletons. V and J are TRBV7-9 and TRBJ1-1, with D perhaps matching TRBD1 (5 bases). Sequencing was performed on CD8+ T cells sorted from blood (inferred from file names), taken from a patient given nivolumab and ipilimumab in sequence. This sequence originates from a human patient with melanoma. Some clones in this sample may be carry-over from other donors' samples. CDR3 protein: CASSLESGMSRGDAFF. In DNA, the CDR3 is TGTGCCAGCAGCTTAGAATCAGGGATGAGCCGGGGGGACGCTTTCTTT.